These 22 T cell receptor beta chains were sequenced from one sample in a study of blood T cell repertoires in COVID-19. Sequenced by immunoSEQ multiplex PCR; TCRdb stores in-frame clones only, minus some. The sample carries fewer than 300,000 clones, about 88% recorded once. Sequencing was performed on peripheral blood. These receptors were taken from a man aged 55 to 70 who had recovered from COVID-19.

The V and J genes are TRBV9 and TRBJ1-2, with D maybe TRBD1 (6 bases). CDR1 is SGDLS, CDR2 YYNGEE, per germline. V was clipped by 3 bases and J by 4 bases, with 10 bases between them. The CDR3 has 13 amino acids. Here the CDR3 DNA reads TGTGCCAGCAGCGAACAGGGTTCCTATGGCTACACCTTC. Amino acid sequence: CASSEQGSYGYTF.

The chain joins TRBV19 to TRBJ1-1; D is ambiguous. The germline gives CDR1 LNHDA, CDR2 SQIVND (reference sequence). V shed 6 bases and J shed 4 bases, with 15 bases lying between them. This CDR3 is built from 14 residues. The CDR3 region has the DNA TGTGCCAGTAGCGTCCGGGGTCCCGCCACTGAAGCTTTCTTT. As protein: CASSVRGPATEAFF. The variable domain in full, completed from reference TRBV19 and TRBJ1-1, reads DGGITQSPKYLFRKEGQNVTLSCEQNLNHDAMYWYRQDPGQGLRLIYYSQIVNDFQKGDIAEGYSVSREKKESFPLTVTSAQKNPTAFYLCASSVRGPATEAFFGQGTRLTVV.

This chain joins TRBV7-3 and TRBJ1-1; TRBD1 agrees at 8 bases. V lost 4 bases and J lost 0; bases outside the gene matches: 7. The CDR3 consists of 16 residues. Germline V gene lookup returns CDR1 SGHTA and CDR2 FQGTGA. CDR3 sequence (DNA): TGTGCCAGCAGCTCTGGACAGGGCCCCTTGAACACTGAAGCTTTCTTT. It encodes CASSSGQGPLNTEAFF. Together with reference TRBV7-3 and TRBJ1-1, the CDR3 gives the full variable domain: GAGVSQTPSNKVTEKGKYVELRCDPISGHTALYWYRQSLGQGPEFLIYFQGTGAADDSGLPNDRFFAVRPEGSVSTLKIQRTERGDSAVYLCASSSGQGPLNTEAFFGQGTRLTVV.

This rearrangement joins TRBV21-1 to TRBJ2-3; TRBD2 reflects the table's D call only, with no check against the DNA. TRBV21-1 is classified as a pseudogene. There are 17 residues in the CDR3. CDR3 bases: TGTGCCAGCAGCAAAGCGGGGGGGAGGACTAGCACAGATACGCAGTATTTT. Residues: CASSKAGGRTSTDTQYF.

The chain links TRBV2 to TRBJ1-5; no clear D. This CDR3 region has 13 residues. Trimming cost V 6 bases and J 1 base, with 7 bases left between them. CDR1 SNHLY and CDR2 FYNNEI come from the germline V gene. This chain's CDR3 is CASRAVSNQPQHF. CDR3 sequence (DNA): TGTGCCAGCAGGGCGGTGAGCAATCAGCCCCAGCATTTT.

The CDR3 is CASLPGQVINEQFF. The DNA of the CDR3 is TGCGCCAGTTTACCGGGACAGGTGATTAATGAGCAGTTCTTC. V is TRBV23-1 and J is TRBJ2-1; 8 bases line up with TRBD1. TRBV23-1 is noted as an ORF with a role that remains uncertain. This CDR3 spans 14 amino acids. The V and J ends lost 9 bases and 7 bases, in that order; junction bases with no gene match: 11.

The chain links TRBV3-1 (or the pseudogene TRBV3-2) to TRBJ1-2; a possible D gene is TRBD1 (5 bases). This CDR3 spans 13 amino acids. CDR1 is LGHDT and CDR2 is YNNKEL in the germline V gene (reference sequence). V lost 0 bases and J 7 bases, leaving 9 bases between the germline ends. The CDR3 DNA is TGTGCCAGCAGCCAAGAGCGGGGGACTGGCTACACCTTC. Amino acids: CASSQERGTGYTF.

V gene TRBV4-1 combines with J gene TRBJ2-7, with 10 bases aligning to TRBD1. The CDR3 is 15 residues long. The germline V gene encodes CDR1 MGHRA and CDR2 YSYEKL. V lost 4 bases, J lost 3 bases, and 6 bases stayed unmatched. This CDR3 is CASSLGQGVLYEQYF. In nucleotides, the CDR3 is TGCGCCAGCAGCCTTGGACAGGGGGTCCTCTACGAGCAGTACTTC.

Of note for this clone: This specimen includes other DNA sequences encoding the same CDR3. This sequence joins TRBV9 and TRBJ1-3; D is unresolved. Germline V gene lookup returns CDR1 SGDLS and CDR2 YYNGEE. The CDR3 extends over 14 amino acids. Deletions cut 0 bases from V and 0 bases from J, with 4 bases between. In DNA form, the CDR3 reads TGTGCCAGCAGCGTAGGCAGCTCTGGAAACACCATATATTTT. This gives the protein CASSVGSSGNTIYF.

The chain joins TRBV3-1 (or the pseudogene TRBV3-2) to TRBJ1-3; no clear D. CDR1 LGHDT and CDR2 YNNKEL come from the germline V gene (reference sequence). Trimming left V 1 base short and J 11 bases short, with 15 bases between. This CDR3 comprises 14 residues. The CDR3 nucleotides are TGTGCCAGCAGCCAAGTTGCGTTAACGGCGGCCATATATTTT. It is translated as CASSQVALTAAIYF.

The chain links TRBV15 to TRBJ2-3, with 9 positions matching TRBD1. CDR1 and CDR2 (germline): LNHNV, YYDKDF (reference sequence). The CDR3 contains 19 residues. V shed 0 bases, J shed 6 bases, and the junction held 16 bases outside the gene matches. CDR3 residues: CATSRDIPGVGTGLDTQYF. Written as DNA, the CDR3 is TGTGCCACCAGCAGAGATATCCCAGGTGTGGGGACAGGGTTGGATACGCAGTATTTT.

The chain couples TRBV5-6 to TRBJ1-2; possible D gene TRBD1, 6 bases. CDR1 and CDR2 from the germline V gene are SGHDT and YYEEEE. The length of the CDR3 is 19 residues. The germline V and J ends were trimmed by 1 base and 2 bases, with 24 bases remaining between them. The CDR3, as DNA: TGTGCCAGCAGCTTGTTTCTCAGGGGCAGGGGCGTCTTCAACTATGGCTACACCTTC. This sequence encodes CASSLFLRGRGVFNYGYTF.

The V and J genes are TRBV2 and TRBJ1-1; no definite D call. This CDR3 comprises 14 residues. Trimming removed 4 bases from V and 1 base from J, with 10 bases in between. Germline V gene data show CDR1 as SNHLY and CDR2 as FYNNEI. The CDR3 nucleotides are TGTGCCAGCAGTGTACTTCGCCAGAACACTGAAGCTTTCTTT. Translating it yields CASSVLRQNTEAFF.

This sequence joins TRBV27 and TRBJ2-5, with D perhaps matching TRBD1 (5 bases). CDR3 length equals 15 residues. The germline gives CDR1 MNHEY, CDR2 SMNVEV (reference sequence). V was shortened by 5 bases and J by 5 bases, with 18 bases between the two germline ends. CDR3 amino acids: CASSPPRASWETQYF. The CDR3 DNA reads as TGTGCCAGCAGTCCCCCCAGGGCGAGTTGGGAGACCCAGTACTTC.

V usage is TRBV5-4 and J usage is TRBJ2-3, with TRBD2 identical over 9 bases. The CDR3 has 15 amino acids. Trimming took 0 bases from V and 11 from J; bases not matched to a gene: 10. The V gene's germline CDR1 is SGHNT and CDR2 YYREEE (reference sequence). CDR3 in amino acids: CASSLAKRGVGGQYF. In DNA form, the CDR3 reads TGTGCCAGCAGCTTGGCCAAGCGGGGGGTCGGGGGGCAGTATTTT.

Details on this clone: Additional DNA sequences in this sample encode the identical CDR3. This chain joins TRBV5-1 and TRBJ2-5; 8 nucleotides agree with TRBD2. Germline values: CDR1 SGHRS, CDR2 YFSETQ. There are 16 residues in the CDR3. Trimming at V came to 0 bases and at J to 1 base, leaving 5 bases not matched to a gene. The CDR3 loop is CASSLGSGGPQETQYF. The CDR3, as DNA: TGCGCCAGCAGCTTGGGGTCGGGGGGGCCCCAAGAGACCCAGTACTTC.

The chain couples TRBV13 to TRBJ2-7; 8 bases fit TRBD2. The CDR3 runs 15 residues. J lost 4 bases, V lost 2 bases, and 7 bases had no gene match. Germline CDR1 reads PRHDT; CDR2 reads FYEKMQ (reference sequence). CDR3 sequence (DNA): TGTGCCAGCAGCTTAAAAGGCGCTAGCGGGTACGAGCAGTACTTC. Its protein is CASSLKGASGYEQYF.

The V and J genes are TRBV19 and TRBJ1-2, with D unresolved. The CDR3 runs 13 residues. Germline CDR1 is LNHDA and CDR2 is SQIVND (reference sequence). V lost 3 bases to trimming and J lost 5 bases, with 10 bases between them. Here the CDR3 reads CASSISGGYGYTF. CDR3 sequence (DNA): TGTGCCAGTAGTATCTCAGGAGGTTATGGCTACACCTTC. Full variable domain (missing parts from reference TRBV19 and TRBJ1-2): DGGITQSPKYLFRKEGQNVTLSCEQNLNHDAMYWYRQDPGQGLRLIYYSQIVNDFQKGDIAEGYSVSREKKESFPLTVTSAQKNPTAFYLCASSISGGYGYTFGSGTRLTVV.

The rearrangement uses TRBV13 and TRBJ2-3, with D tentatively TRBD2 (6 bases). The V end lost 10 bases, the J end lost 2 bases, and 10 bases lay between the germline ends. The germline CDR1 and CDR2 sequences are PRHDT and FYEKMQ (reference sequence). This CDR3 has 12 residues. CDR3 region: CATRGDTDTQYF. DNA for the CDR3: TGTGCCACCCGCGGGGACACAGATACGCAGTATTTT.

The chain couples TRBV5-1 to TRBJ2-5; TRBD2 matches at 10 bases. J lost 5 bases, V lost 4 bases, and 11 bases had no gene match. CDR1 and CDR2 (germline): SGHRS, YFSETQ. The CDR3 has 16 residues. The chain's CDR3 is CASSVTSGAVTETQYF. In DNA form, the CDR3 reads TGCGCCAGCAGCGTAACTAGCGGGGCTGTTACGGAGACCCAGTACTTC. Full variable domain (remainder filled in from reference TRBV5-1 and TRBJ2-5): KAGVTQTPRYLIKTRGQQVTLSCSPISGHRSVSWYQQTPGQGLQFLFEYFSETQRNKGNFPGRFSGRQFSNSRSEMNVSTLELGDSALYLCASSVTSGAVTETQYFGPGTRLLVL.

The chain uses TRBV29-1 and TRBJ2-2, with 11 bases that match TRBD1. CDR1 is SQVTM, CDR2 ANQGSEA, per germline. This CDR3 comprises 14 residues. The CDR3 spells CTVGQGVNTGELFF. CDR3 DNA: TGCACCGTGGGACAGGGGGTCAACACCGGGGAGCTGTTTTTT.

The gene calls are TRBV24-1 and TRBJ1-5; TRBD1 matches at 7 bases. J was trimmed by 6 bases and V by 9 bases; bases with no gene match: 7. Per the germline V gene, CDR1 is KGHDR and CDR2 is SFDVKD. The CDR3 runs 13 residues. The DNA for the CDR3 is TGTGCCACCCAGAGACAGGGCGGTCAGCCCCAGCATTTT. It codes for CATQRQGGQPQHF.